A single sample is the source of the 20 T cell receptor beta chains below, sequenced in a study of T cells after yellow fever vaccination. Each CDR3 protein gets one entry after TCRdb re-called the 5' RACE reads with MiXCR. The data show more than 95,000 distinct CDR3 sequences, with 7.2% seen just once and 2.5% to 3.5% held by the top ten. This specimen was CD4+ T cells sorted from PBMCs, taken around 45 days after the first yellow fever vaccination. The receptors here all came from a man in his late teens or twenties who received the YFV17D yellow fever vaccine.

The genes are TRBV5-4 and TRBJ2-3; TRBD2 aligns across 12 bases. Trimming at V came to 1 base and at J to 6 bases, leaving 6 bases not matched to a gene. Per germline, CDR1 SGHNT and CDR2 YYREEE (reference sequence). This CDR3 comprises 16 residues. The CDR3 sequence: CASSLPPSGGADTQYF. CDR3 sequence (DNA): TGTGCCAGCAGCTTGCCCCCTAGCGGGGGGGCGGATACGCAGTATTTT.

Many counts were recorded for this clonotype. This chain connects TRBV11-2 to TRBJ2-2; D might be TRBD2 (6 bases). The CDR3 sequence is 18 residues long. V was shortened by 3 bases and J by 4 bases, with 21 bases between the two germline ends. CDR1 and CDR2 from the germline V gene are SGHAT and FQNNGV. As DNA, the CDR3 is TGTGCCAGCAGCTTCCCCGCGGGACGTCGGATTGGCACCGGGGAGCTGTTTTTT. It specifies CASSFPAGRRIGTGELFF.

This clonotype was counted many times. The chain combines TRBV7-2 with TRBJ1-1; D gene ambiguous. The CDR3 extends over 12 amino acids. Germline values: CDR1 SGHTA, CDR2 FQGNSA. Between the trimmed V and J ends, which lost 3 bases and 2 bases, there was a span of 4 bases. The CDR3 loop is CASSFPNTEAFF. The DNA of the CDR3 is TGTGCCAGCAGCTTTCCCAACACTGAAGCTTTCTTT.

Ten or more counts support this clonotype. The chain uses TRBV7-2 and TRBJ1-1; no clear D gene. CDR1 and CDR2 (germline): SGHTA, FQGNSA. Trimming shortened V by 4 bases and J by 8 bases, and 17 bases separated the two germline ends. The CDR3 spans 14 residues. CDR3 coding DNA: TGTGCCAGCAGCTCGGGATTTCCGCACCACGAAGCTTTCTTT. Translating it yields CASSSGFPHHEAFF.

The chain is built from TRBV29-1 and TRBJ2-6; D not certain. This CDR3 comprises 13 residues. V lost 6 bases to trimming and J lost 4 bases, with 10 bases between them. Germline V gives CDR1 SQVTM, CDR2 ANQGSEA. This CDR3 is CSVVKGGANVLTF. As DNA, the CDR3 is TGCAGCGTAGTTAAAGGCGGGGCCAACGTCCTGACTTTC.

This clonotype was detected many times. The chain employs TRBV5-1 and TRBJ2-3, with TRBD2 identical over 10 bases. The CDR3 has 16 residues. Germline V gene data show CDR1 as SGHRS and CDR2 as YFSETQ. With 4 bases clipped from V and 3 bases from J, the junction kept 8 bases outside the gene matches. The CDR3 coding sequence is TGCGCCAGCAGCCGGGCCCAACTAGCGGGGACAGATACGCAGTATTTT. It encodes CASSRAQLAGTDTQYF.

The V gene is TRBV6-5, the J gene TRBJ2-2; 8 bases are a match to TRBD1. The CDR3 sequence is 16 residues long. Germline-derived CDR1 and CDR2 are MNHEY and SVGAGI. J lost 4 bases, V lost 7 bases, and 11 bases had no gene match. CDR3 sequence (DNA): TGTGCCAGCAACAGAGGGGGACAGGTTAGCACCGGGGAGCTGTTTTTT. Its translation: CASNRGGQVSTGELFF.

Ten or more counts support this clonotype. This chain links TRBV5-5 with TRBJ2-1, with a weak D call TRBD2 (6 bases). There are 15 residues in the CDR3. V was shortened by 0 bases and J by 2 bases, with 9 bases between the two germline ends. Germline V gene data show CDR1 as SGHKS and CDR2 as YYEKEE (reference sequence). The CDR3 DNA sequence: TGTGCCAGCAGCTTGGTTCCTAGCGCCTACAATGAGCAGTTCTTC. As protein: CASSLVPSAYNEQFF.

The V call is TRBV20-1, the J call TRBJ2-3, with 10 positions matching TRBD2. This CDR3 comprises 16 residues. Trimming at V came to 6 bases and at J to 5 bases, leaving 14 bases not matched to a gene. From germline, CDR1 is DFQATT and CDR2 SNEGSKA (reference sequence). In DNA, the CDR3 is TGCAGTGCCACCACGGGAGCGGGGGGGCGAGGAGATACGCAGTATTTT. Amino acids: CSATTGAGGRGDTQYF.

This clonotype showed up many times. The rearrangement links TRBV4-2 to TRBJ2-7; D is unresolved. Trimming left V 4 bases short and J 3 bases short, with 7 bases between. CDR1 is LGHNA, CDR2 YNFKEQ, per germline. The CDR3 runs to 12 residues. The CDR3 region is CASSRPNYEQYV. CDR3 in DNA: TGTGCCAGCAGCCGGCCGAACTACGAGCAGTACGTC.

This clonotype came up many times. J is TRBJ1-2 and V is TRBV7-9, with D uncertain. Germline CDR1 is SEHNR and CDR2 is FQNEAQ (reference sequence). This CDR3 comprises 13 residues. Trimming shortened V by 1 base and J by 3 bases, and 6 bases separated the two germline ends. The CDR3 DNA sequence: TGTGCCAGCAGCTTAGGAGGAGACTATGGCTACACCTTC. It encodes CASSLGGDYGYTF. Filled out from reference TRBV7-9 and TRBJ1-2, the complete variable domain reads DTGVSQNPRHKITKRGQNVTFRCDPISEHNRLYWYRQTLGQGPEFLTYFQNEAQLEKSRLLSDRFSAERPKGSFSTLEIQRTEQGDSAMYLCASSLGGDYGYTFGSGTRLTVV.

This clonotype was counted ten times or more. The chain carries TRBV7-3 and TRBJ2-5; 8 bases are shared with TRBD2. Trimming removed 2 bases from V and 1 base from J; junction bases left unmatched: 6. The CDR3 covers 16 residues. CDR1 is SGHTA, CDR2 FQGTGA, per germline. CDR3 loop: CASSLQSGGPQETQYF. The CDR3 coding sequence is TGTGCCAGCAGCTTACAGTCGGGGGGGCCCCAAGAGACCCAGTACTTC.

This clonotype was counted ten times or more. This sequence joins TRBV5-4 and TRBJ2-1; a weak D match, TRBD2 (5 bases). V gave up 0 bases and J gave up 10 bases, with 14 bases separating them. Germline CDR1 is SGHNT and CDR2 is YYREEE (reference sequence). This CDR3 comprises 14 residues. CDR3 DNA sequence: TGTGCCAGCAGCTTGGATCTGGGGTCTAGCGAGCAGTTCTTC. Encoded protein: CASSLDLGSSEQFF.

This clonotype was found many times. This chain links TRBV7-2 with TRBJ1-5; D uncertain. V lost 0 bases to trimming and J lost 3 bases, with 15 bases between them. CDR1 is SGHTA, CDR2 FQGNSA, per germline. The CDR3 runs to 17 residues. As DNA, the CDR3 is TGTGCCAGCAGCTTAGCGCGGGGAGGGTGGAACAATCAGCCCCAGCATTTT. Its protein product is CASSLARGGWNNQPQHF.

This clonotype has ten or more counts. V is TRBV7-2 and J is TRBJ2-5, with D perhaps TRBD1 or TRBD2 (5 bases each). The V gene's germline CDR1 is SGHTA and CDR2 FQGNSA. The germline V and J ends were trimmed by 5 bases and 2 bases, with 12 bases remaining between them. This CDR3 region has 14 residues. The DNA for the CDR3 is TGTGCCAGCAGCCAGCCGGGACGACAAGAGACCCAGTACTTC. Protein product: CASSQPGRQETQYF.

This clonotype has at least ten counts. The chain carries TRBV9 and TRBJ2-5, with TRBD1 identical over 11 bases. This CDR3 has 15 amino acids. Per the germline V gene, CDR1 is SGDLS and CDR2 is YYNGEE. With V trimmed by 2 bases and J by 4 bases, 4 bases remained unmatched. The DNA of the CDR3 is TGTGCCAGCAGCGTGGGGACAGGGGGTCTAGAGACCCAGTACTTC. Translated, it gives CASSVGTGGLETQYF.

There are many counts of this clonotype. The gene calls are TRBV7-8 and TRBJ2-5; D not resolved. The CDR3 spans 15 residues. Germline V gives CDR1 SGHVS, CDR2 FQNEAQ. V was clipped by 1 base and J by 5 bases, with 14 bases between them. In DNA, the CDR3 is TGTGCCAGCAGCTTAGGTGGAGACCCGAGGGAGACCCAGTACTTC. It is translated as CASSLGGDPRETQYF. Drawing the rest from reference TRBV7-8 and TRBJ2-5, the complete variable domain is GAGVSQSPRYKVAKRGQDVALRCDPISGHVSLFWYQQALGQGPEFLTYFQNEAQLDKSGLPSDRFFAERPEGSVSTLKIQRTQQEDSAVYLCASSLGGDPRETQYFGPGTRLLVL.

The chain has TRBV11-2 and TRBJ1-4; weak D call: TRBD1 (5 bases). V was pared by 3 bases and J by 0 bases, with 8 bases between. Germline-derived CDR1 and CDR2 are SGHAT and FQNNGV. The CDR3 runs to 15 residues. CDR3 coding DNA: TGTGCCAGCAGCTTGAGGGGTGCAACTAATGAAAAACTGTTTTTT. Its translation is CASSLRGATNEKLFF.

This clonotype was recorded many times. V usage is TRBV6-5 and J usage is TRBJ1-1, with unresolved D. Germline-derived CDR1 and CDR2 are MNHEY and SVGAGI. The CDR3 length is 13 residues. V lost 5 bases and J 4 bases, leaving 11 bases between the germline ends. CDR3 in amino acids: CASSPQGATEAFF. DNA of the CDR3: TGTGCCAGCAGTCCCCAAGGTGCCACTGAAGCTTTCTTT.

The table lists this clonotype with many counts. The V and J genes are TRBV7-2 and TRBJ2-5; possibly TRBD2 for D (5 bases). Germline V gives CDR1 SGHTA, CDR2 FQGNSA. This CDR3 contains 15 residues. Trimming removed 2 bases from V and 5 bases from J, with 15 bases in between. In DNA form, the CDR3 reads TGTGCCAGCAGCTTACTCAGAGCGGTGATGGAGACCCAGTACTTC. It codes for CASSLLRAVMETQYF.